This T cell receptor beta chain stems from a study of human T cells and chemical hapten exposure listed by TCRdb under 2021. In the study overall: For sensitization, 2% DPC in acetone was applied to a roughly 2 cm by roughly 2 cm area of upper inner arm skin. Patients additionally received weekly therapeutic DPC doses to the scalp throughout the roughly 25-week study period. Patch tests used Finn chambers with 0.01% DPC on the upper back, scored after 6 days by International Contact Dermatitis Research Group standards. The patient cohort, mostly female, included alopecia areata with under or over 50% scalp involvement, alopecia totalis and alopecia universalis. Libraries were combined into a pool for sequencing, and differences in TCR yield between samples came mainly from small differences in library volumes within the pool. This study followed changes in the peripheral blood TCR repertoire in vivo during primary and secondary sensitization of alopecia patients to the hapten diphenylcyclopropenone (DPC). Blood samples were taken from patients before sensitization (week 0) and at 2, 6 and about 24 weeks after DPC sensitization. About 30 alopecia patients provided blood for TCR sequencing at one to four time points (pre-sensitization, 2, 6 and 24 weeks). What the work shows at the level of the full study, not this receptor alone: After repeated subsampling, the strength of the expansion versus patch-test correlation and the threshold at which it became significant changed. Patch test score correlated positively with the number of PT1 expanded TCRs, reaching significance at thresholds 8, 16 and 32 but not at 4. Because every patient had alopecia, a presumed autoimmune disease, the patients' immune response might differ from that of healthy individuals. Compared with pre-sensitization or healthy control sets, expanded TCRs formed significantly more large CDR3 similarity clusters, which is consistent with antigen-driven responses. No change with DPC sensitization was found in the number of TCRs above 1 in 1000 frequency, and no evidence of global repertoire structure alterations was found.

The time point label, read with the paper, signifies: patch test 2, 6 weeks after DPC sensitization. This specimen's treatment or condition label, interpreted: therapeutic diphenylcyclopropenone sensitization with weekly scalp DPC. Blood at each patch-test visit was drawn before the patch test was applied. To be eligible, patients had to be aged 18 to 70, diagnosed with alopecia and judged suitable for DPC therapy, while pregnant patients were excluded. Total RNA was extracted from unfractionated whole blood collected in Tempus Blood RNA tubes. Library creation used RACE. TCRdb shows the sequencer as NextSeq 500. During library preparation, unique molecular identifiers were attached to individual cDNA molecules so that TCRs could be counted quantitatively and reproducibly. Each blood RNA sample was used to sequence both TCR alpha and TCR beta chains. For the original study's pipeline: The median number of TCRs per sample was roughly 98,000, ranging from roughly 20,000 to 700,000. The Decombinator software suite was used to annotate V, J and CDR3 in the TCR reads. To make PS versus PT1 abundance plots, every sample was subsampled to the same number of TCRs (28,000). TCRs were defined as expanded if absent before sensitization and observed at least eight times at the 2-week time point. Using fastp at Q25 and MiXCR, TCRdb reprocessed the public reads and kept productive beta chains. Records with the same CDR3 protein are collapsed into one entry carrying the most frequent genes and DNA. The V and J calls, along with clone size, are taken from TCRdb and not from the paper's own processing. For this sample there are under 450,000 distinct CDR3 sequences; about 6% appear just once. The ten largest clones add up to about 6% of the sample.

This clonotype was seen many times. Its antigen has not been determined. No base-level quality is on record; no much larger clone is a single base apart. Trimming removed 3 bases from V and 6 bases from J, leaving 14 bases between the germline ends. Taken from cysteine to phenylalanine, the CDR3 has 15 residues. CDR3 DNA is the only sequence kept; it has 45 bases, read in frame from the first base. Per the germline V gene, LGHNA is the CDR1 and YSLEER is the CDR2. The sample in question was whole blood, obtained in connection with sensitization to the hapten diphenylcyclopropenone (DPC). Recombination joined TRBV4-3 with TRBJ1-4; a weak D assignment points to TRBD1 (6 bases agree). The clonotype was recovered from a young woman with alopecia areata. Some clones in this sample may be carry-over from other donors' samples. In nucleotide form, the sequence is TGCGCCAGCAGCCAGGTGCTCGGGGGCCATGAAAAACTGTTTTTT. Its protein reads: CASSQVLGGHEKLFF.